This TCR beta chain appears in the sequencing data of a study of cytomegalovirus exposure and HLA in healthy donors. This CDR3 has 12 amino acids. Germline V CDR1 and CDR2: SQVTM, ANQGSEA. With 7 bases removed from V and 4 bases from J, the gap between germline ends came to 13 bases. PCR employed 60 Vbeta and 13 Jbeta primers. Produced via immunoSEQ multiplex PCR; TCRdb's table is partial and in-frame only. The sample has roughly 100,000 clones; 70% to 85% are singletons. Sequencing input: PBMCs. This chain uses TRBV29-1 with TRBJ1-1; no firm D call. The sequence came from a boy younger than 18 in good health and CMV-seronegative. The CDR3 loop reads CSAVNRGTEAFF. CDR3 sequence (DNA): TGCAGCGCCGTGAACCGGGGCACTGAAGCTTTCTTT.